This TCR beta chain stems from a study of T cell responses to AZD1222 COVID-19 vaccine. Per germline, CDR1 SGHRS and CDR2 YFSETQ. The CDR3 spans 13 residues. V lost 4 bases and J lost 9; bases outside the gene matches: 4. Findings and limits, study-wide: The donor group comprised mostly white British people and more females; the analysis possibly underestimated clonal diversity. Across the whole spike, CD4 TCRs peaked at regions 160-218 and 743-854. The study found Spike-specific TCR breadth and depth rose after two AZD1222 doses.

TCRdb's table, derived via immunoSEQ multiplex PCR, lists solely in-frame clones and lacks some. The sample consists of around 100,000 clones, 85% of them appearing once. Comment on this clone: Its cognate antigen is unknown.

Sequences were derived from peripheral blood, sampled 28 days after the second AZD1222 dose. V usage is TRBV5-1 and J usage is TRBJ1-6, with TRBD1 matching 7 bases. The origin of this receptor is an adult who received the AZD1222 COVID-19 vaccine. The CDR3 coding sequence is TGCGCCAGCAGCATGAGGACAGGTTCACCCCTCCACTTT. This encodes CASSMRTGSPLHF. The variable domain in full, completed from reference TRBV5-1 and TRBJ1-6, reads KAGVTQTPRYLIKTRGQQVTLSCSPISGHRSVSWYQQTPGQGLQFLFEYFSETQRNKGNFPGRFSGRQFSNSRSEMNVSTLELGDSALYLCASSMRTGSPLHFGNGTRLTVT.